Below are 32 T cell receptor beta chains sequenced from a single sample in a study of cytomegalovirus exposure and HLA in healthy donors. Assay used: immunoSEQ multiplex PCR; TCRdb lists only in-frame clones, some missing. The sample carries approximately 300,000 clones, roughly 89% recorded once. The sequenced material came from PBMCs. All receptors derive from a woman between 18 and 30 years old in good health and CMV-seronegative.

V is TRBV2 and J is TRBJ2-3; 7 positions match TRBD2. V was clipped by 4 bases and J by 1 base; unmatched bases: 11. Per the germline V gene, CDR1 is SNHLY and CDR2 is FYNNEI. This CDR3 region has 17 residues. CDR3 loop: CASSVMWEGLGTDTQYF. The DNA of the CDR3 is TGTGCCAGCAGTGTAATGTGGGAGGGCCTCGGCACAGATACGCAGTATTTT.

The chain links TRBV5-1 to TRBJ1-1; 7 nucleotides align to TRBD1. The CDR3 consists of 17 residues. The germline V gene encodes CDR1 SGHRS and CDR2 YFSETQ. The V segment lost 0 bases and the J segment 0 bases; nucleotides outside the gene matches: 8. The CDR3 bases are TGCGCCAGCAGCTTGGCTAGAGGACAGGCAGTGAACACTGAAGCTTTCTTT. This encodes CASSLARGQAVNTEAFF.

V is TRBV2 and J is TRBJ1-1; the match to TRBD1 covers 10 bases. CDR3 length: 12 residues. Germline V gives CDR1 SNHLY, CDR2 FYNNEI. V gave up 8 bases and J gave up 5 bases; unmatched junction bases: 2. The CDR3 is CASDRGLTEAFF. CDR3 DNA: TGTGCCAGCGACAGGGGGCTTACTGAAGCTTTCTTT.

In the case of this clone: This same CDR3 is encoded by further DNA sequences in the sample. CDR3: CSVVEGSYEQYF. The CDR3 DNA follows: TGCAGCGTTGTGGAGGGGTCCTACGAGCAGTACTTC. The chain links TRBV29-1 to TRBJ2-7, with a possible D match to TRBD2 (6 bases). Germline CDR1 and CDR2: SQVTM and ANQGSEA. Deletions cut 4 bases from V and 1 base from J, with 8 bases between. This CDR3 is 12 amino acids long.

This chain links TRBV5-6 with TRBJ2-3; TRBD2 matches 10 bases. The CDR3 sequence is 17 residues long. Trimming took 1 base from V and 0 from J; bases not matched to a gene: 5. Germline CDR1 SGHDT, CDR2 YYEEEE. The CDR3 loop reads CASSLLLAGASTDTQYF. The CDR3 DNA is TGTGCCAGCAGCTTGCTTCTAGCGGGAGCTAGCACAGATACGCAGTATTTT.

This chain uses TRBV6-5 with TRBJ1-2; D is uncertain. Germline assignment: CDR1 MNHEY and CDR2 SVGAGI. V lost 10 bases, J lost 2 bases, and 11 bases lay in between. The CDR3 is made up of 12 amino acids. The DNA of the CDR3 is TGTGCCATCTGGGAGCGGAACTATGGCTACACCTTC. Amino acids: CAIWERNYGYTF.

Here the CDR3 reads CASSEAPTISGTEAFF. CDR3 nucleotide sequence: TGTGCCAGCAGTGAAGCCCCTACGATATCCGGCACTGAAGCTTTCTTT. The chain has TRBV2 and TRBJ1-1, with D unclear. Germline assignment: CDR1 SNHLY and CDR2 FYNNEI. V lost 0 bases and J lost 4, with 15 bases in between. This CDR3 region has 16 residues.

This chain connects TRBV28 to TRBJ2-6, with D perhaps TRBD1 (6 bases). V lost 8 bases to trimming and J lost 2 bases, with 16 bases between them. The CDR3 runs 16 residues. From germline, CDR1 is MDHEN and CDR2 SYDVKM. The CDR3 spells CASGSGVWAGANVLTF. In DNA, the CDR3 is TGTGCCAGCGGGTCAGGGGTCTGGGCTGGGGCCAACGTCCTGACTTTC. Using reference TRBV28 and TRBJ2-6 for the parts outside the CDR3, the full variable domain is DVKVTQSSRYLVKRTGEKVFLECVQDMDHENMFWYRQDPGLGLRLIYFSYDVKMKEKGDIPEGYSVSREKKERFSLILESASTNQTSMYLCASGSGVWAGANVLTFGAGSRLTVL.

The chain is built from TRBV7-8 and TRBJ2-1, with TRBD2 matching 7 bases. CDR1 and CDR2 from the germline V gene are SGHVS and FQNEAQ. CDR3 length: 16 amino acids. Trimming at V came to 5 bases and at J to 0 bases, leaving 7 bases not matched to a gene. Here the CDR3 DNA reads TGTGCCAGCAGCATAAAAGCGGGGAGCTCCTACAATGAGCAGTTCTTC. This encodes CASSIKAGSSYNEQFF. Based on the CDR3 plus reference TRBV7-8 and TRBJ2-1, the full variable domain is GAGVSQSPRYKVAKRGQDVALRCDPISGHVSLFWYQQALGQGPEFLTYFQNEAQLDKSGLPSDRFFAERPEGSVSTLKIQRTQQEDSAVYLCASSIKAGSSYNEQFFGPGTRLTVL.

This rearrangement joins TRBV28 to TRBJ2-1; the D gene is possibly TRBD2 (6 bases). V lost 6 bases and J 6 bases, leaving 12 bases between the germline ends. The CDR3 is 13 amino acids. Looked up from germline, CDR1 is MDHEN and CDR2 is SYDVKM. The CDR3 coding sequence is TGTGCCAGCAGCCCCCCCGGGGGCAATGAGCAGTTCTTC. It codes for CASSPPGGNEQFF.

The chain uses TRBV5-5 and TRBJ2-3, with TRBD1 matching 10 bases. The CDR3 is 14 residues long. The V gene end was trimmed by 2 bases and the J gene end by 4 bases; junction bases not matched to a gene: 1. Germline V lookup: CDR1 SGHKS, CDR2 YYEKEE (reference sequence). CDR3 DNA sequence: TGTGCCAGCAGCTTTGGGACAGGGGCAGATACGCAGTATTTT. It translates to CASSFGTGADTQYF.

This rearrangement joins TRBV25-1 to TRBJ2-3; D is perhaps TRBD2 (6 bases). CDR1 is MGHDK, CDR2 SYGVNS, per germline. The CDR3 has 13 residues. The V gene lost 1 base and the J gene lost 5 bases, with 7 bases spanning the gap. CDR3 sequence reads: CASSESGVDTQYF. The CDR3 nucleotides read TGTGCCAGCAGTGAATCGGGGGTAGATACGCAGTATTTT.

The V call is TRBV6-6, the J call TRBJ2-5, with D tentatively TRBD1 (5 bases). CDR1 is MNHNY, CDR2 SVGAGI, per germline (reference sequence). V lost 2 bases and J 4 bases, leaving 14 bases between the germline ends. This CDR3 comprises 15 residues. The CDR3 region is CASSYVRVGGETQYF. CDR3 bases: TGTGCCAGCAGTTACGTCAGGGTTGGCGGAGAGACCCAGTACTTC.

This clone showed up just a few times. The CDR3 region has the DNA TGTGCCGGACAGGAGGCAGTCGAAGAGACCCAGTACTTC. This translates into CAGQEAVEETQYF. The V and J genes are TRBV2 and TRBJ2-5, with 7 bases aligning to TRBD1. This CDR3 comprises 13 residues. In germline, CDR1 is SNHLY, CDR2 FYNNEI. The junction had 9 bases not matched to a gene; V was cut back by 11 bases and J by 3 bases.

The chain joins TRBV19 to TRBJ2-7, with TRBD1 identical over 9 bases. Unmatched junction bases numbered 3, after V lost 1 base and J lost 2 bases. This CDR3 contains 15 residues. CDR1 is LNHDA, CDR2 SQIVND, per germline (reference sequence). The CDR3 loop is CASSIAGQGTYEQYF. The CDR3, as DNA: TGTGCCAGTAGTATAGCGGGACAGGGTACCTACGAGCAGTACTTC.

The genes are TRBV5-1 and TRBJ1-4, with 10 bases aligning to TRBD1. The CDR3 runs 14 residues. J was trimmed by 8 bases and V by 7 bases; bases with no gene match: 8. The germline V gene encodes CDR1 SGHRS and CDR2 YFSETQ. CDR3 bases: TGCGCCAGCGGCGTCGGGACAGGGGTGGAAAAACTGTTTTTT. It specifies CASGVGTGVEKLFF. The full variable domain, rest sourced from reference TRBV5-1 and TRBJ1-4, is KAGVTQTPRYLIKTRGQQVTLSCSPISGHRSVSWYQQTPGQGLQFLFEYFSETQRNKGNFPGRFSGRQFSNSRSEMNVSTLELGDSALYLCASGVGTGVEKLFFGSGTQLSVL.

The chain is built from TRBV28 and TRBJ2-7, with 10 bases fitting TRBD2. Germline V gene sequence: CDR1 MDHEN, CDR2 SYDVKM. CDR3 length equals 18 residues. The J segment lost 3 bases and the V segment lost 6 bases, leaving 17 bases of the junction unmatched. This CDR3 reads CASRPITSGIGTGYEQYF. The DNA for the CDR3 is TGTGCCAGCAGACCCATCACTAGCGGGATCGGTACGGGCTACGAGCAGTACTTC.

V usage is TRBV6-1 and J usage is TRBJ2-7, with TRBD1 matching over 8 bases. The ends lost 2 bases at V and 3 bases at J; junction bases unmatched: 6. Germline CDR1 is MNHNS and CDR2 is SASEGT. CDR3 size: 15 residues. CDR3 loop: CASSESLGQVYEQYF. The CDR3 DNA follows: TGTGCCAGCAGTGAAAGTTTGGGACAGGTCTACGAGCAGTACTTC.

The J gene is TRBJ2-7, the V gene TRBV29-1, with 8 bases lining up with TRBD1. CDR3 length: 15 amino acids. V was pared by 3 bases and J by 5 bases, with 12 bases of the junction left unmatched. Germline CDR1 reads SQVTM; CDR2 reads ANQGSEA. The CDR3 bases are TGCAGCGTTGACCGACCCGACAGGGGCGGAGACGAGCAGTACTTC. Translating gives CSVDRPDRGGDEQYF.

The chain couples TRBV7-9 to TRBJ2-5, with D possibly TRBD1 on 6 matching bases. CDR1 and CDR2 from the germline V gene are SEHNR and FQNEAQ (reference sequence). This CDR3 has 15 residues. V shed 1 base and J shed 4 bases, with 13 bases lying between them. The CDR3 region is CASSLGGSGVETQYF. The CDR3 DNA sequence: TGTGCCAGCAGCTTAGGCGGGTCAGGGGTAGAGACCCAGTACTTC. The whole variable domain, remainder taken from reference TRBV7-9 and TRBJ2-5, is DTGVSQNPRHKITKRGQNVTFRCDPISEHNRLYWYRQTLGQGPEFLTYFQNEAQLEKSRLLSDRFSAERPKGSFSTLEIQRTEQGDSAMYLCASSLGGSGVETQYFGPGTRLLVL.

The chain links TRBV5-1 to TRBJ1-5; tentative D call: TRBD1 (5 bases). From germline, CDR1 is SGHRS and CDR2 YFSETQ. V lost 1 base to trimming and J lost 4 bases, with 24 bases between them. This CDR3 region has 19 residues. The CDR3, as DNA: TGCGCCAGCAGCTTGCGGAGGGCAGGGAAGGGTCTTAGGAATCAGCCCCAGCATTTT. Translation gives CASSLRRAGKGLRNQPQHF.

This clone was picked up one time. The CDR3 reads CASSLDPIQETQYF. As DNA, the CDR3 is TGTGCCAGCAGCTTAGATCCAATCCAAGAGACCCAGTACTTC. V usage is TRBV7-6 and J usage is TRBJ2-5, with D uncertain. The CDR3 is 14 residues long. Germline CDR1 and CDR2: SGHVS and FNYEAQ. Trimming took off 1 base at V and 1 base at J, with 7 bases between the two ends.

This clone was picked up a small number of times. V usage is TRBV14 and J usage is TRBJ2-2; D remains ambiguous. Trimming cost V 0 bases and J 7 bases, with 6 bases left between them. The CDR3 runs 13 residues. The germline gives CDR1 SGHDN, CDR2 FVKESK. CDR3 residues: CASSQDLYGELFF. The CDR3 DNA reads TGTGCCAGCAGCCAAGATCTGTACGGGGAGCTGTTTTTT.

This clone was observed a handful of times. The chain couples TRBV7-2 to TRBJ1-2, with unresolved D. The V gene's germline CDR1 is SGHTA and CDR2 FQGNSA. This CDR3 has 14 amino acids. Trimming removed 4 bases at V and 8 bases at J, with 17 bases between. CDR3 region: CASSSHDGSRGYTF. In DNA, the CDR3 is TGTGCCAGCAGCTCACACGACGGGTCGAGGGGCTACACCTTC. Supplemented by reference TRBV7-2 and TRBJ1-2, the full variable domain reads GAGVSQSPSNKVTEKGKDVELRCDPISGHTALYWYRQSLGQGLEFLIYFQGNSAPDKSGLPSDRFSAERTGGSVSTLTIQRTQQEDSAVYLCASSSHDGSRGYTFGSGTRLTVV.

This clone was seen once. The genes are TRBV10-3 and TRBJ2-5; 11 nucleotides line up with TRBD2. The CDR3 extends over 14 amino acids. V gave up 10 bases and J gave up 7 bases; unmatched junction bases: 11. Germline assignment: CDR1 ENHRY and CDR2 SYGVKD. The CDR3 DNA sequence: TGTGCCACCGGAACTAGCGGGGGCACCGGGACCCAGTACTTC. Translation gives CATGTSGGTGTQYF.

The table lists this clone with many counts. The rearrangement joins TRBV4-3 to TRBJ2-5; maybe TRBD2 (5 bases). The germline gives CDR1 LGHNA, CDR2 YSLEER. Between the trimmed V and J ends, which lost 1 base and 5 bases, there was a span of 11 bases. The CDR3 sequence is 14 residues long. CDR3: CASSQGASGETQYF. The DNA for the CDR3 is TGCGCCAGCAGCCAAGGTGCGTCGGGGGAGACCCAGTACTTC.

CDR3 amino acids: CASSYSGHYNEQFF. The DNA for the CDR3 is TGTGCCAGCAGTTACTCGGGACACTACAATGAGCAGTTCTTC. The chain uses TRBV6-5 and TRBJ2-1; TRBD1 might be the D (6 bases). The CDR3 runs to 14 residues. Between the trimmed V and J ends, which lost 0 bases and 3 bases, there was a span of 6 bases. CDR1 is MNHEY and CDR2 is SVGAGI in the germline V gene.

The genes are TRBV4-3 and TRBJ2-7; 9 bases line up with TRBD2. Trimming removed 3 bases from V and 3 bases from J; junction bases left unmatched: 6. The CDR3 is 15 amino acids. Germline-derived CDR1 and CDR2 are LGHNA and YSLEER. The CDR3 sequence is CASSQSGAGGYEQYF. The DNA for the CDR3 is TGCGCCAGCAGCCAGTCGGGAGCGGGAGGCTACGAGCAGTACTTC.

This clone was seen once. The chain is built from TRBV7-9 and TRBJ2-1; TRBD2 is a possible D gene (5 bases). The germline V gene has CDR1 SEHNR and CDR2 FQNEAQ (reference sequence). CDR3 size: 12 residues. V shed 5 bases and J shed 8 bases, with 10 bases lying between them. The CDR3 loop reads CASSKGVYEQFF. CDR3 DNA: TGTGCCAGCAGCAAGGGAGTCTATGAGCAGTTCTTC.

The rearrangement uses TRBV13 and TRBJ2-7, with TRBD1 as a possible D gene (7 bases). The CDR3 sequence is 14 residues long. V was clipped by 5 bases and J by 6 bases, with 17 bases between them. The V gene's germline CDR1 is PRHDT and CDR2 FYEKMQ (reference sequence). The CDR3 DNA is TGTGCCAGCAGCGGGCGGGACAGAGAGGCCGAGCAGTACTTC. This translates into CASSGRDREAEQYF. The full variable domain, rest sourced from reference TRBV13 and TRBJ2-7, is AAGVIQSPRHLIKEKRETATLKCYPIPRHDTVYWYQQGPGQDPQFLISFYEKMQSDKGSIPDRFSAQQFSDYHSELNMSSLELGDSALYFCASSGRDREAEQYFGPGTRLTVT.

Of note for this clone: This specimen includes other DNA sequences encoding the same CDR3. This sequence joins TRBV9 and TRBJ2-7; D is uncertain. The CDR3 consists of 14 residues. In germline, CDR1 is SGDLS, CDR2 YYNGEE. Trimming removed 0 bases from V and 0 bases from J, with 7 bases in between. CDR3 sequence (DNA): TGTGCCAGCAGCGTAGCTGCAGGCTCCTACGAGCAGTACTTC. It yields the protein CASSVAAGSYEQYF.

The genes are TRBV19 and TRBJ2-7; D is uncertain. V shed 5 bases and J shed 3 bases, with 11 bases lying between them. The CDR3 runs to 13 residues. Looked up from germline, CDR1 is LNHDA and CDR2 is SQIVND (reference sequence). The CDR3 is CASSSTSLYEQYF. As DNA, the CDR3 is TGTGCCAGTAGTTCCACCAGTCTCTACGAGCAGTACTTC.